This entry is about one TCR beta chain. Its antigen is unidentified. These data belong to a study of T cells expressing NK-cell markers. Study-level points and caveats: Top CD8+ clonotypes included the dominant CD3+CD56+NKG2C+ clonotypes in roughly 6 donors.

This CDR3 has 14 residues. CDR1 and CDR2 from the germline V gene are SEHNR and FQNEAQ (reference sequence). 5'RACE template switching with UMIs generated TCR beta cDNA. TCRdb reanalyzed the 5' RACE reads and collapses them to one entry per CDR3 protein, without DNA. This listing includes 350,000 to 400,000 distinct CDR3 sequences. The chain has TRBV7-9 and TRBJ2-7; TCRdb's assignment of TRBD1 cannot be checked, as there is no DNA. Sequencing was performed on blood T cells: a sorted CD56 or NKG2C T cell subset, CD4+ or CD8+ T cells, or bulk PBMC T cells (not recorded which). The sequence was obtained from a woman aged 45 to 65 in good health. CDR3 residues: CASRSATGAYEQYF.